These 30 T cell receptor beta chains were all obtained from the same sample, sequenced in a study of blood T cell repertoires in COVID-19. The data were produced by immunoSEQ multiplex PCR, yet TCRdb's version contains in-frame clones alone and is incomplete. The data contain under 200,000 clones, 80% to 85% of them singletons. The specimen sequenced was peripheral blood. These TCRs come from a woman at least 80 years old with active or convalescent COVID-19.

The genes are TRBV19 and TRBJ1-2; D ambiguous. Germline-derived CDR1 and CDR2 are LNHDA and SQIVND (reference sequence). V dropped 5 bases and J dropped 4 bases, with 14 bases sitting between them. This CDR3 region has 14 residues. Here the CDR3 DNA reads TGTGCCAGTAGTGAGGAGGGAAGGGCCTATGGCTACACCTTC. Its translation: CASSEEGRAYGYTF.

This clone has only a few counts. This chain joins TRBV18 and TRBJ1-6; tentatively, D is TRBD1 (6 bases). CDR1 is KGHSH, CDR2 LQKENI, per germline. The length of the CDR3 is 15 residues. V lost 3 bases and J 7 bases, leaving 13 bases between the germline ends. As DNA, the CDR3 is TGTGCCAGCTCACCTACTACAGGGAACAATTCACCCCTCCACTTT. As protein: CASSPTTGNNSPLHF.

The J gene is TRBJ2-7, the V gene TRBV6-5; TRBD1 matches 8 bases. Germline assignment: CDR1 MNHEY and CDR2 SVGAGI. The V gene end was trimmed by 3 bases and the J gene end by 3 bases; junction bases not matched to a gene: 7. CDR3 length: 15 amino acids. The CDR3 here is CASSYEATGGYEQYF. The DNA for the CDR3 is TGTGCCAGCAGTTATGAGGCAACAGGGGGCTACGAGCAGTACTTC.

This chain connects TRBV18 to TRBJ2-7; 10 bases match TRBD1. The germline CDR1 and CDR2 sequences are KGHSH and LQKENI. This CDR3 is built from 14 residues. J lost 4 bases, V lost 2 bases, and 2 bases had no gene match. CDR3: CASSPDRGQYEQYF. DNA for the CDR3: TGTGCCAGCTCACCAGACAGGGGGCAATACGAGCAGTACTTC.

The rearrangement uses TRBV6-6 and TRBJ1-1, with D perhaps matching TRBD1 (6 bases). Germline CDR1 MNHNY, CDR2 SVGAGI (reference sequence). Trimming stripped 7 bases from V and 1 base from J, with 19 bases between. CDR3 length: 16 residues. The CDR3 reads CASTHLGGLGNTEAFF. The CDR3 DNA is TGTGCCAGCACCCACCTGGGGGGGCTAGGGAACACTGAAGCTTTCTTT.

This chain connects TRBV4-2 to TRBJ2-7; D is unclear. The germline V gene encodes CDR1 LGHNA and CDR2 YNFKEQ. There are 17 residues in the CDR3. V was clipped by 0 bases and J by 5 bases, with 20 bases between them. The CDR3, as DNA: TGTGCCAGCAGCCAAGATATAAACGGAGAGGTTGACGACGAGCAGTACTTC. Protein sequence: CASSQDINGEVDDEQYF.

V gene TRBV29-1 combines with J gene TRBJ1-3; TRBD1 might be the D (5 bases). Trimming shortened V by 6 bases and J by 0 bases, and 12 bases separated the two germline ends. The CDR3 sequence is 14 residues long. Germline V gene sequence: CDR1 SQVTM, CDR2 ANQGSEA. CDR3 in DNA: TGCAGCGTCCTGGACACTTCCTCTGGAAACACCATATATTTT. This encodes CSVLDTSSGNTIYF.

The V gene is TRBV11-3, the J gene TRBJ1-3, with TRBD1 as a possible D gene (5 bases). This CDR3 spans 15 amino acids. The germline V and J ends were trimmed by 5 bases and 1 base, with 12 bases remaining between them. Germline values: CDR1 SGHNT, CDR2 YENEEA. The CDR3 is CASSRTGISGNTIYF. CDR3 bases: TGTGCCAGCAGCCGAACAGGAATTTCTGGAAACACCATATATTTT.

The V and J genes are TRBV19 and TRBJ1-1, with TRBD1 identical over 7 bases. Germline V gene lookup returns CDR1 LNHDA and CDR2 SQIVND (reference sequence). CDR3 size: 14 residues. The V segment lost 3 bases and the J segment 5 bases; nucleotides outside the gene matches: 6. In DNA form, the CDR3 reads TGTGCCAGTAGTATTTCCGCAGGGGGTACTGAAGCTTTCTTT. Its translation: CASSISAGGTEAFF.

This rearrangement joins TRBV7-2 to TRBJ1-1; D is perhaps TRBD1 (6 bases). V was cut by 5 bases and J by 4 bases, with 20 bases left in between. CDR3 length: 16 amino acids. CDR1 SGHTA and CDR2 FQGNSA come from the germline V gene. This CDR3 is CASSPMGRDTSTEAFF. In DNA, the CDR3 is TGTGCCAGCAGCCCCATGGGCCGGGACACAAGCACTGAAGCTTTCTTT.

In this sample, this clone turned up once. The genes are TRBV30 and TRBJ2-7, with D possibly being TRBD2 (6 bases). In germline, CDR1 is GTSNPN, CDR2 SVGIG (reference sequence). The V end was cut by 2 bases, the J end by 3 bases, with 20 bases between. The CDR3 has 16 residues. Written as DNA, the CDR3 is TGTGCCTGGAGTCAGGCGCAGGGACTCCGGGGCTACGAGCAGTACTTC. Protein sequence: CAWSQAQGLRGYEQYF.

This CDR3 is CASSSPGQGANTGELFF. In DNA, the CDR3 is TGCGCCAGCAGCTCGCCCGGACAGGGGGCTAACACCGGGGAGCTGTTTTTT. The chain joins TRBV4-1 to TRBJ2-2, with 11 bases that match TRBD1. Looked up from germline, CDR1 is MGHRA and CDR2 is YSYEKL. With 5 bases clipped from V and 2 bases from J, the junction kept 7 bases outside the gene matches. This CDR3 region has 17 residues.

The chain joins TRBV4-1 to TRBJ1-2, with D hard to call. Germline V CDR1 and CDR2: MGHRA, YSYEKL. This CDR3 contains 16 residues. Trimming took 1 base from V and 8 from J, leaving 20 bases between them. In DNA form, the CDR3 reads TGCGCCAGCAGCCAAGCCCTTCCGGACCCCCCGGGGGGCTACACCTTC. Translating it yields CASSQALPDPPGGYTF.

This rearrangement joins TRBV9 to TRBJ1-1; weak D call: TRBD1 (6 bases). The V gene's germline CDR1 is SGDLS and CDR2 YYNGEE. Trimming removed 1 base from V and 1 base from J, with 8 bases in between. The CDR3 runs 14 residues. The CDR3 protein is CASSVSTGNTEAFF. In nucleotides, the CDR3 is TGTGCCAGCAGCGTATCGACAGGGAACACTGAAGCTTTCTTT.

The V and J genes are TRBV5-1 and TRBJ1-4, with a possible D match to TRBD1 (5 bases). The CDR3 consists of 12 residues. The germline gives CDR1 SGHRS, CDR2 YFSETQ. Between the trimmed V and J ends, which lost 1 base and 8 bases, there was a span of 6 bases. Here the CDR3 DNA reads TGCGCCAGCAGCTTGAGGGGAGAAAAACTGTTTTTT. This translates into CASSLRGEKLFF. Variable domain in full (rest from reference TRBV5-1 and TRBJ1-4): KAGVTQTPRYLIKTRGQQVTLSCSPISGHRSVSWYQQTPGQGLQFLFEYFSETQRNKGNFPGRFSGRQFSNSRSEMNVSTLELGDSALYLCASSLRGEKLFFGSGTQLSVL.

V gene TRBV3-1 (or the pseudogene TRBV3-2) combines with J gene TRBJ1-4; D possibly corresponds to TRBD1 (5 bases). CDR3 length: 12 amino acids. Trimming took off 4 bases at V and 12 bases at J, with 12 bases between the two ends. CDR1 and CDR2 from the germline V gene are LGHDT and YNNKEL (reference sequence). DNA for the CDR3: TGTGCCAGCAGCCTGGCGGGGGTGGAACTGTTTTTT. It encodes CASSLAGVELFF.

The chain is built from TRBV27 and TRBJ2-5; 12 nucleotides match TRBD2. Germline V CDR1 and CDR2: MNHEY, SMNVEV (reference sequence). The CDR3 is 16 residues long. The ends lost 5 bases at V and 1 base at J; junction bases unmatched: 5. CDR3 residues: CASSPLTSGGQETQYF. DNA for the CDR3: TGTGCCAGCAGTCCACTGACTAGCGGGGGCCAAGAGACCCAGTACTTC.

This clone has only one observation. The chain recombines TRBV5-4 with TRBJ2-5; maybe TRBD2 (5 bases). The germline V gene encodes CDR1 SGHNT and CDR2 YYREEE (reference sequence). Trimming took off 2 bases at V and 4 bases at J, with 9 bases between the two ends. This CDR3 region has 13 residues. Here the CDR3 reads CASSFQEAETQYF. CDR3 nucleotide sequence: TGTGCCAGCAGCTTTCAGGAGGCAGAGACCCAGTACTTC. The whole variable domain, remainder taken from reference TRBV5-4 and TRBJ2-5, is ETGVTQSPTHLIKTRGQQVTLRCSSQSGHNTVSWYQQALGQGPQFIFQYYREEENGRGNFPPRFSGLQFPNYSSELNVNALELDDSALYLCASSFQEAETQYFGPGTRLLVL.

This clone was seen just once. The chain has TRBV7-9 and TRBJ1-4; the D gene is possibly TRBD1 (6 bases). Germline lookup yields CDR1 SEHNR and CDR2 FQNEAQ (reference sequence). The CDR3 has 16 amino acids. V was pared by 3 bases and J by 4 bases, with 15 bases between. The CDR3 DNA sequence: TGTGCCAGCAGCTTGGGTTTCAGGGGAATTAATGAAAAACTGTTTTTT. It specifies CASSLGFRGINEKLFF.

This chain's CDR3 is CAISSPGLAGLGTGELFF. The DNA of the CDR3 is TGTGCCATCAGTTCCCCGGGACTAGCGGGACTTGGCACCGGGGAGCTGTTTTTT. The V and J genes are TRBV10-3 and TRBJ2-2; 13 bases fit TRBD2. The CDR3 runs 18 residues. Germline-derived CDR1 and CDR2 are ENHRY and SYGVKD. After removal of 5 bases from V and 4 bases from J, the junction contained 10 bases not matched to a gene.

The chain joins TRBV13 to TRBJ2-7; 7 nucleotides match TRBD1. This CDR3 is built from 20 residues. Unmatched junction bases numbered 28, after V lost 5 bases and J lost 6 bases. Germline-derived CDR1 and CDR2 are PRHDT and FYEKMQ (reference sequence). CDR3 sequence (DNA): TGTGCCAGCAGCCTTGCCCCATTTACCCGGACAGGAGAGTTCGGGGCCGAGCAGTACTTC. Protein sequence: CASSLAPFTRTGEFGAEQYF.

This clone has just a few counts. V is TRBV7-9 and J is TRBJ2-7, with 8 bases identical to TRBD1. The CDR3 consists of 14 residues. Trimming at V came to 2 bases and at J to 4 bases, leaving 4 bases not matched to a gene. Germline V gene data show CDR1 as SEHNR and CDR2 as FQNEAQ (reference sequence). CDR3 in DNA: TGTGCCAGCAGCTTAACAGGGGGTTTTTACGAGCAGTACTTC. This sequence encodes CASSLTGGFYEQYF.

This clone was observed a single time. This sequence joins TRBV12-3 or TRBV12-4 and TRBJ1-5, with D possibly matching TRBD1 (5 bases). This CDR3 spans 13 amino acids. The germline V and J ends were trimmed by 5 bases and 7 bases, with 12 bases remaining between them. CDR3 region: CASSPVWGQPQHF. CDR3 nucleotide sequence: TGTGCCAGCAGTCCTGTTTGGGGCCAGCCCCAGCATTTT.

In nucleotides, the CDR3 is TGTGCCAGCAGCCTGACGTGGACAGGAGGAATGAACACTGAAGCTTTCTTT. Protein sequence: CASSLTWTGGMNTEAFF. The J gene is TRBJ1-1, the V gene TRBV2; 7 bases fit TRBD1. CDR3 size: 17 residues. V lost 6 bases and J lost 0; bases outside the gene matches: 13. The germline V gene has CDR1 SNHLY and CDR2 FYNNEI.

A few counts support this clone. The gene calls are TRBV19 and TRBJ2-2; a weak D match, TRBD1 (6 bases). The CDR3 loop spans 13 amino acids. Trimming took 6 bases from V and 4 from J, leaving 9 bases between them. Germline CDR1 reads LNHDA; CDR2 reads SQIVND (reference sequence). CDR3 nucleotide sequence: TGTGCCAGTAGAACAGGGTTCACCGGGGAGCTGTTTTTT. It yields the protein CASRTGFTGELFF. Filled out from reference TRBV19 and TRBJ2-2, the complete variable domain reads DGGITQSPKYLFRKEGQNVTLSCEQNLNHDAMYWYRQDPGQGLRLIYYSQIVNDFQKGDIAEGYSVSREKKESFPLTVTSAQKNPTAFYLCASRTGFTGELFFGEGSRLTVL.

The chain couples TRBV27 to TRBJ1-5; D unclear. V shed 3 bases and J shed 5 bases, with 8 bases lying between them. CDR1 is MNHEY, CDR2 SMNVEV, per germline (reference sequence). The CDR3 is 13 amino acids. As DNA, the CDR3 is TGTGCCAGCAGTTTCAGCCGGGATCAGCCCCAGCATTTT. As protein: CASSFSRDQPQHF.

The chain combines TRBV13 with TRBJ1-3; the D is unclear. The germline CDR1 and CDR2 sequences are PRHDT and FYEKMQ (reference sequence). V was pared by 3 bases and J by 2 bases, with 11 bases between. CDR3 length: 15 residues. The CDR3 spells CASSFLTETGNTIYF. For the CDR3, the DNA is TGTGCCAGCAGCTTTTTGACTGAGACTGGAAACACCATATATTTT. The whole variable domain, remainder taken from reference TRBV13 and TRBJ1-3, is AAGVIQSPRHLIKEKRETATLKCYPIPRHDTVYWYQQGPGQDPQFLISFYEKMQSDKGSIPDRFSAQQFSDYHSELNMSSLELGDSALYFCASSFLTETGNTIYFGEGSWLTVV.

This clone appeared a few times. The V call is TRBV30, the J call TRBJ1-1; 12 nucleotides line up with TRBD1. The CDR3 has 16 residues. With V trimmed by 2 bases and J by 0 bases, 4 bases remained unmatched. CDR1 is GTSNPN and CDR2 is SVGIG in the germline V gene (reference sequence). CDR3 bases: TGTGCCTGGAGTCGGGACAGGGGGCCCATGAACACTGAAGCTTTCTTT. Its translation is CAWSRDRGPMNTEAFF.

This chain connects TRBV18 to TRBJ1-1; no clear D gene. Between the trimmed V and J ends, which lost 0 bases and 5 bases, there was a span of 16 bases. The CDR3 contains 16 residues. Germline V gene sequence: CDR1 KGHSH, CDR2 LQKENI. The CDR3 DNA reads TGTGCCAGCTCACCACCCGGTTTGGGAAGAGGGACTGAAGCTTTCTTT. Amino acids: CASSPPGLGRGTEAFF.

The chain joins TRBV5-8 to TRBJ1-5; possibly TRBD1 for D (6 bases). Trimming shortened V by 3 bases and J by 3 bases, and 13 bases separated the two germline ends. This CDR3 comprises 15 residues. The germline V gene has CDR1 SGHTS and CDR2 YDEGEE. CDR3 bases: TGTGCCAGCAGCTCCAGAACAGGGTACAATCAGCCCCAGCATTTT. This sequence encodes CASSSRTGYNQPQHF.